The clone carrying this TCR beta chain was counted ten times or more. Its antigen is not known. Just one base apart from a much larger clone, this may be a read error. Thyroid surgery was preceded by no treatment in any patient. TCRdb reprocessed the PCR reads using MiXCR. The table records tens of thousands of clones, about 20% of them present only once. This sample stems from a study of metastatic and nonmetastatic thyroid tumors. Points from the study as a whole: It was reportedly found that TCR beta diversity was significantly higher in malignant thyroid tumors than in benign nodules, a difference seen in both blood and tumor samples.

The CDR3 loop spans 14 amino acids. Unmatched junction bases numbered 3, after V lost 0 bases and J lost 8 bases. Germline CDR1 LNHNV, CDR2 YYDKDF (reference sequence). The sequence was collected from a female donor with papillary thyroid cancer or a benign thyroid nodule (not recorded which). Some clones in this sample may be carry-over from other donors' samples. Sequencing used blood. The V and J genes are TRBV15 and TRBJ2-3; 9 bases are shared with TRBD2. CDR3 in DNA: TGTGCCACCAGCAGAGATGCGGGGGGGGGTACGCAGTATTTT. Protein sequence: CATSRDAGGGTQYF. The whole variable domain, filled in from reference TRBV15 and TRBJ2-3, reads DAMVIQNPRYQVTQFGKPVTLSCSQTLNHNVMYWYQQKSSQAPKLLFHYYDKDFNNEADTPDNFQSRRPNTSFCFLDIRSPGLGDTAMYLCATSRDAGGGTQYFGPGTRLTVL.